The present T cell receptor beta chain was sequenced within a study of T-cell reconstitution after alpha-beta-depleted transplantation in children (dated by TCRdb to about 2016). Broadly, across the study: Using TCR repertoire profiling, the study quantitatively followed how T-cell immune reconstitution unfolded in children after TCRalphabeta/CD19-depleted allogeneic hematopoietic cell transplantation.

In this sample, this clonotype turned up once. What this receptor recognizes is not known. No base-level quality is on record; no much larger clone is a single base apart. Libraries were built with PCR. Sequencing relied on an Illumina HiSeq 2500. Molecular barcoding was employed in the preparation of TCR libraries, with unique molecular identifiers being used to normalize TCRbeta repertoire quantification. TCRdb reworked the public reads: Q25 trimming with fastp, MiXCR clone assembly, productive beta chains retained. Duplicate CDR3 protein sequences are folded into a single record with the most common DNA and genes. This sample gives a few hundred thousand distinct CDR3 sequences in total; around 27% of them show up just once. In total, the top ten clones hold around a third of the sample. Read against the paper, the sample's treatment or condition label means: allogeneic hematopoietic cell transplantation with graft depleted of TCRalphabeta T cells and CD19 B cells. The children who served as transplant recipients had been given grafts of TCRalphabeta/CD19-depleted allogeneic hematopoietic cells.

From a lookup of the germline V gene (reference sequence), CDR1 and CDR2 are DFQATT and SNEGSKA. The CDR3 covers 11 residues, taking in both the cysteine and the phenylalanine. Only the CDR3 DNA is retained, 33 bases long and in frame from the first base. Results and caveats for the whole study, not just this receptor: About two months after transplant, the apparently early recovery of alphabetaT-cell counts reportedly depended on just several hundred clones that had expanded rapidly and came from non-depleted graft cells. In some patients, the high TCRbeta diversity seen at day 60 was put down to recipient T cells and intrathymic progenitors that had survived conditioning. Hyperexpanded clone frequencies declined over subsequent months; after one year, T-cell counts and TCRbeta diversity were mostly attributed to newly produced T cells.

The input for sequencing was PBMCs, taken before TCRalphabeta/CD19-depleted stem cell transplant. The clonotype originates from a boy in the first two years of life with Wiskott-Aldrich syndrome, due to receive a stem cell transplant. Rearrangement joined TRBV20-1 to TRBJ2-2; D gene: possibly TRBD2, on 5 matching bases. The encoded CDR3 is CRAGPTGELFF. DNA sequence: TGCAGGGCGGGCCCCACCGGGGAGCTGTTTTTT.